Reported below is one TCR beta chain. What it recognizes is unknown. Other DNA sequences within the sample encode an identical CDR3. Method: immunoSEQ multiplex PCR; TCRdb's copy keeps in-frame clones and lacks some. The profile shows around 550,000 clones, about 96% of them singletons. Every one of the donors was a Caucasian adult that lived in Nashville, Tennessee. The sample belongs to a study of shared clonotypes between healthy human individuals. General observations from the study: Non-shared clonotypes showed lower generation probabilities than clonotypes common to all four donors.

Trimming took off 3 bases at V and 6 bases at J, with 6 bases between the two ends. In germline, CDR1 is MDHEN, CDR2 SYDVKM. The CDR3 has 12 residues. Sample: naive CD4+ T cells sorted from blood. Indicated subset: CD45RA+ positively selected. The origin of this receptor is a woman under 40 in good health. The chain couples TRBV28 to TRBJ1-5; D uncertain. The CDR3 region is CASSFGSQPQHF. The CDR3 DNA follows: TGTGCCAGCAGTTTTGGGAGTCAGCCCCAGCATTTT.